This entry lists 10 T cell receptor beta chains sequenced from one sample in a study of T cell responses to AZD1222 COVID-19 vaccine. TCRdb's copy holds only in-frame clones and misses some; the assay was immunoSEQ multiplex PCR. The repertoire holds 75,000 to 90,000 clones, with approximately 85% as singletons. This material consisted of peripheral blood, taken on day 0 of AZD1222 vaccination. These receptors came from an adult in good health.

This rearrangement joins TRBV6-1 to TRBJ1-1; tentative D call: TRBD1 (5 bases). CDR1 is MNHNS, CDR2 SASEGT, per germline. Trimming left V 2 bases short and J 6 bases short, with 13 bases between. This CDR3 spans 14 amino acids. Here the CDR3 DNA reads TGTGCCAGCAGTGAAAATGGGGGAAGGGCTGAAGCTTTCTTT. Protein product: CASSENGGRAEAFF.

The chain has TRBV5-1 and TRBJ2-3; TRBD2 matches 9 bases. The germline CDR1 and CDR2 sequences are SGHRS and YFSETQ. The CDR3 is made up of 16 amino acids. Trimming cost V 3 bases and J 4 bases; bases outside gene matches: 9. The CDR3 sequence: CASSSVAGGLADTQYF. The CDR3 DNA sequence: TGCGCCAGCAGCTCCGTCGCGGGGGGGTTGGCAGATACGCAGTATTTT.

This clone showed up just once. The rearrangement joins TRBV5-6 to TRBJ2-5, with a weak D call TRBD1 (8 bases). CDR3 size: 17 residues. V was shortened by 1 base and J by 1 base, with 17 bases between the two germline ends. Looked up from germline, CDR1 is SGHDT and CDR2 is YYEEEE. CDR3: CASSLPLQGGVQETQYF. The CDR3, as DNA: TGTGCCAGCAGCTTGCCCTTACAGGGGGGGGTCCAAGAGACCCAGTACTTC.

The chain recombines TRBV7-9 with TRBJ1-6; 7 bases match TRBD1. CDR1 and CDR2 (germline): SEHNR, FQNEAQ (reference sequence). Unmatched junction bases numbered 11, after V lost 6 bases and J lost 3 bases. This CDR3 is built from 17 residues. CDR3 loop: CASRDRGGGNYNSPLHF. CDR3 DNA sequence: TGTGCCAGCAGGGATCGGGGAGGGGGCAACTATAATTCACCCCTCCACTTT.

V is TRBV28 and J is TRBJ2-7, with 13 bases aligning to TRBD2. This CDR3 is 14 amino acids long. Unmatched junction bases numbered 5, after V lost 6 bases and J lost 6 bases. Germline V CDR1 and CDR2: MDHEN, SYDVKM. The DNA of the CDR3 is TGTGCCAGCAGGTCCGGGACTAGCGGGGTCGAGCAGTACTTC. Its protein is CASRSGTSGVEQYF.

V usage is TRBV7-2 and J usage is TRBJ1-2; D possibly corresponds to TRBD1 (5 bases). Germline V gene sequence: CDR1 SGHTA, CDR2 FQGNSA. The V gene lost 0 bases and the J gene lost 8 bases, with 13 bases spanning the gap. This CDR3 has 14 residues. CDR3 coding DNA: TGTGCCAGCAGCTTAGCTCGGGGACCCTGGGGCTACACCTTC. It translates to CASSLARGPWGYTF.

This clone was detected once. J is TRBJ1-1 and V is TRBV5-4, with D unresolved. The germline V and J ends were trimmed by 5 bases and 4 bases, with 12 bases remaining between them. This CDR3 has 13 residues. Germline V gives CDR1 SGHNT, CDR2 YYREEE (reference sequence). The CDR3 spells CASSRWQGTEAFF. The CDR3 DNA sequence: TGTGCCAGCAGTAGGTGGCAAGGCACTGAAGCTTTCTTT. The full variable domain, completed using reference TRBV5-4 and TRBJ1-1, is ETGVTQSPTHLIKTRGQQVTLRCSSQSGHNTVSWYQQALGQGPQFIFQYYREEENGRGNFPPRFSGLQFPNYSSELNVNALELDDSALYLCASSRWQGTEAFFGQGTRLTVV.

This chain joins TRBV5-6 and TRBJ2-1, with 12 bases matching TRBD2. The CDR3 loop spans 16 amino acids. With V trimmed by 4 bases and J by 12 bases, 14 bases remained unmatched. Looked up from germline, CDR1 is SGHDT and CDR2 is YYEEEE. CDR3 sequence (DNA): TGTGCCAGCAGCCCGCTGACTAGCGGGGGCCCCTTTGGGCAGTTCTTC. Protein sequence: CASSPLTSGGPFGQFF.

In the case of this clone: At one end the junction does not follow the germline gene, possibly because of a read error. CDR3 loop: CASSKDRQSYEQYF. For the CDR3, the DNA is TGTGCCAGCAGCAAAGACAGACAGTCCTACGAGCAGTACTTC. The chain links TRBV4-2 to TRBJ2-7; D may be TRBD1 (5 bases). This CDR3 contains 14 residues. Germline CDR1 is LGHNA and CDR2 is YNFKEQ.

The V call is TRBV5-1, the J call TRBJ1-1; 7 positions agree with TRBD1. CDR1 and CDR2 from the germline V gene are SGHRS and YFSETQ. Trimming took 1 base from V and 3 from J; bases not matched to a gene: 3. CDR3 length equals 14 residues. In DNA form, the CDR3 reads TGCGCCAGCAGCTTGACAGGGGTTGACACTGAAGCTTTCTTT. Its protein product is CASSLTGVDTEAFF.